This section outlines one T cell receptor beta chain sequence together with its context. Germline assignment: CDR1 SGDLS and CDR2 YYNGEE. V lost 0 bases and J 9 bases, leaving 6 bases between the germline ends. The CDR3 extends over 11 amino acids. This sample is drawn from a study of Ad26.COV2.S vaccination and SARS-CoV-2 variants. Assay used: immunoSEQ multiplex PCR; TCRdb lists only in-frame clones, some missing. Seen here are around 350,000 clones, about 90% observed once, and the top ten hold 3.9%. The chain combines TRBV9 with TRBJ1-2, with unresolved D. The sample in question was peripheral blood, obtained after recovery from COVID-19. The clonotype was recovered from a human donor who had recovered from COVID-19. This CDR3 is CASSVGESYTF. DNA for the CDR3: TGTGCCAGCAGCGTAGGGGAGAGCTACACCTTC.